The sequence of this T cell receptor beta chain was determined in a study of cytomegalovirus exposure and HLA in healthy donors. The PCR made use of 60 Vbeta and 13 Jbeta primers. Profiled with immunoSEQ multiplex PCR; TCRdb holds only in-frame clones, not every one. The sample comprises some 150,000 clones, approximately 80% of which are singletons, and over 5% rests with the top ten. Germline CDR1 LNHDA, CDR2 SQIVND (reference sequence). V was cut by 3 bases and J by 5 bases, with 23 bases left in between. This CDR3 has 18 amino acids. V and J are TRBV19 and TRBJ2-1, with D possibly being TRBD2 (7 bases). The sequence derives from a woman aged 40 to 50 in good health and CMV-seropositive. The material sequenced was PBMCs. CDR3 nucleotide sequence: TGTGCCAGTAGTATTTACGGCAGGGGCCTAGCGGCCGACAATGAGCAGTTCTTC. Translating gives CASSIYGRGLAADNEQFF.